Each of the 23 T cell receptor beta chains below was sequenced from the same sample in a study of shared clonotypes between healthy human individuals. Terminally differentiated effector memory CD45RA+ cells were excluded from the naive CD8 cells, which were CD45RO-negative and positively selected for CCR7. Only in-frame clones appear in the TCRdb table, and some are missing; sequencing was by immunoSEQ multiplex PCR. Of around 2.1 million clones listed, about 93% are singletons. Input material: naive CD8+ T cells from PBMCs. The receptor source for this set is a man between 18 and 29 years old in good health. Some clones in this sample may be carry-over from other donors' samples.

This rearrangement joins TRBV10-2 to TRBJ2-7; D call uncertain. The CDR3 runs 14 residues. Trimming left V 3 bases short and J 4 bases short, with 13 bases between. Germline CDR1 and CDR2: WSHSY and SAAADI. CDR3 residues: CASSEGSLLYEQYF. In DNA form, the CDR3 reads TGCGCCAGCAGTGAAGGGTCCTTATTATACGAGCAGTACTTC.

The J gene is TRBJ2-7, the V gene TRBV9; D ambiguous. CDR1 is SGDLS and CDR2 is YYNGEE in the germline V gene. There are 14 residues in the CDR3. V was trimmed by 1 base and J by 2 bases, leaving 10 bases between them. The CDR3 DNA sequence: TGTGCCAGCAGCGTAAGCACCATAGCCTACGAGCAGTACTTC. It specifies CASSVSTIAYEQYF.

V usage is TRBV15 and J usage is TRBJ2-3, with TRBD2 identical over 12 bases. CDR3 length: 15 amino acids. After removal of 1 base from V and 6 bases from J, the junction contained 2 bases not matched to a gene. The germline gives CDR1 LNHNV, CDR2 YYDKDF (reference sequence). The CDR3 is CATSRVLAGGDTQYF. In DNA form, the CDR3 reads TGTGCCACCAGCAGAGTCCTAGCGGGAGGGGATACGCAGTATTTT.

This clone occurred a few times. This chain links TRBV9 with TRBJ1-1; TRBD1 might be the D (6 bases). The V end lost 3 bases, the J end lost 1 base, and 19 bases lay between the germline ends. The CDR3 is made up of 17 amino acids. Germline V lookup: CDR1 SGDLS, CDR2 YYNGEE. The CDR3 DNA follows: TGTGCCAGCAGCGCGGGACAACTGACGTTCCGGAACACTGAAGCTTTCTTT. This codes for CASSAGQLTFRNTEAFF.

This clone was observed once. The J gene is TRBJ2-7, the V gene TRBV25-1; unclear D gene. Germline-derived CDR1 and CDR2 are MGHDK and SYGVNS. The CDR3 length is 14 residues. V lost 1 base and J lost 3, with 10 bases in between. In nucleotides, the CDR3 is TGTGCCAGCAGTGAATCAATCCTCTTCTACGAGCAGTACTTC. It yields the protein CASSESILFYEQYF.

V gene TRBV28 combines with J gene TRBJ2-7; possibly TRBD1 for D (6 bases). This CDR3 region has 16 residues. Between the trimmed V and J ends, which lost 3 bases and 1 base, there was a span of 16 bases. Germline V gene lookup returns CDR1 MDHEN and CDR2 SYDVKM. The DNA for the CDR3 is TGTGCCAGCAGTTTGACAGGCCTACTCGCTTCCTACGAGCAGTACTTC. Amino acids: CASSLTGLLASYEQYF.

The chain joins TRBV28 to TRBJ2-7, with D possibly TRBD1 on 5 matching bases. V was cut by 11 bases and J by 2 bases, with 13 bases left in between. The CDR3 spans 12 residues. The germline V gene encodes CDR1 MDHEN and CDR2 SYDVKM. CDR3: CAPPGHTYEQYF. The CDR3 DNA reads TGTGCCCCCCCCGGACACACCTACGAGCAGTACTTC. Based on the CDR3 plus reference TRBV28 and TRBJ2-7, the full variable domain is DVKVTQSSRYLVKRTGEKVFLECVQDMDHENMFWYRQDPGLGLRLIYFSYDVKMKEKGDIPEGYSVSREKKERFSLILESASTNQTSMYLCAPPGHTYEQYFGPGTRLTVT.

CDR3 in DNA: TGTGCCAGCAGCCTTAGCGGCCCCTCCTACAATGAGCAGTTCTTC. Translating it yields CASSLSGPSYNEQFF. V gene TRBV9 combines with J gene TRBJ2-1; maybe TRBD2 (6 bases). Germline V gene lookup returns CDR1 SGDLS and CDR2 YYNGEE. V shed 4 bases and J shed 0 bases, with 11 bases lying between them. The CDR3 length is 15 residues.

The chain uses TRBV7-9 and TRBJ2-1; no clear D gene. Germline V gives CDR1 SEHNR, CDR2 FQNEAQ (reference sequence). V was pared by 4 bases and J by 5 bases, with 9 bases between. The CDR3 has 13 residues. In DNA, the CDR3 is TGTGCCAGCAGCTCCACCCTACACAATGAGCAGTTCTTC. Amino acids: CASSSTLHNEQFF.

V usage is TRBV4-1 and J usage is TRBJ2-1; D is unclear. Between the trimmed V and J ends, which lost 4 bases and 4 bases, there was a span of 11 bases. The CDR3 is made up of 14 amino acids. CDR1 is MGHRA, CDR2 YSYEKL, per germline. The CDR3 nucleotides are TGCGCCAGCAGCCCCGGTGGTATTTACAATGAGCAGTTCTTC. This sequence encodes CASSPGGIYNEQFF.

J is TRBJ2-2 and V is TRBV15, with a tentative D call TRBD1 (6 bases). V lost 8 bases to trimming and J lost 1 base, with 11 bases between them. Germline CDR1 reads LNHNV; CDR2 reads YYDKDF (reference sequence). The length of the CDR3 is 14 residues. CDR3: CATRGQKNTGELFF. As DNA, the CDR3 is TGTGCCACCCGTGGACAGAAGAACACCGGGGAGCTGTTTTTT.

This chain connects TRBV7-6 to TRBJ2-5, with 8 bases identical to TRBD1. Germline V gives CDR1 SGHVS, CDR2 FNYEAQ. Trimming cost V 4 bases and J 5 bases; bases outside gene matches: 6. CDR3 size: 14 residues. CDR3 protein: CASSSPDREETQYF. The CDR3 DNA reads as TGTGCCAGCAGCTCGCCGGACAGGGAGGAGACCCAGTACTTC.

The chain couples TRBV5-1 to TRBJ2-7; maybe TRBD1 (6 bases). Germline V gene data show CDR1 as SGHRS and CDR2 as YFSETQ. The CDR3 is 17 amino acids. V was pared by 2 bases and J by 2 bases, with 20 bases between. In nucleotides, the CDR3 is TGCGCCAGCAGCTTCGCTCCCCCGGGACACCCACCCTACGAGCAGTACTTC. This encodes CASSFAPPGHPPYEQYF. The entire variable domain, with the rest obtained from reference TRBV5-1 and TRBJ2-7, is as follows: KAGVTQTPRYLIKTRGQQVTLSCSPISGHRSVSWYQQTPGQGLQFLFEYFSETQRNKGNFPGRFSGRQFSNSRSEMNVSTLELGDSALYLCASSFAPPGHPPYEQYFGPGTRLTVT.

The CDR3 loop reads CASSLSSGGPEAFF. The CDR3, as DNA: TGTGCCAGCAGTTTATCTTCAGGGGGACCTGAAGCTTTCTTT. The chain is built from TRBV27 and TRBJ1-1, with 7 bases that match TRBD1. With V trimmed by 0 bases and J by 6 bases, 4 bases remained unmatched. Per germline, CDR1 MNHEY and CDR2 SMNVEV (reference sequence). The CDR3 has 14 residues.

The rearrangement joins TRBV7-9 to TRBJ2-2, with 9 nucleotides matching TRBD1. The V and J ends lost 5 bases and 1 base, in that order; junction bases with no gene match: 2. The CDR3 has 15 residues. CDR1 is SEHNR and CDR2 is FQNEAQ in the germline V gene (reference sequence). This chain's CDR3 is CASSDRGWNTGELFF. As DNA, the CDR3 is TGTGCCAGCAGCGACAGGGGGTGGAACACCGGGGAGCTGTTTTTT.

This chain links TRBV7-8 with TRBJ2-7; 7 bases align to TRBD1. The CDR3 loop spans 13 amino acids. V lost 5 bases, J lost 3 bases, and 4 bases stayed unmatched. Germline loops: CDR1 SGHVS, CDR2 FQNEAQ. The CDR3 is CASSRGQVYEQYF. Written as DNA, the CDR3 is TGTGCCAGCAGCCGCGGACAGGTCTACGAGCAGTACTTC.

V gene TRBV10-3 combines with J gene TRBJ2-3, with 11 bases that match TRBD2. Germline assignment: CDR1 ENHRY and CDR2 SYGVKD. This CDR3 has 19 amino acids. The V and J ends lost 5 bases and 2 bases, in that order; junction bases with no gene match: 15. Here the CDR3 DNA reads TGTGCCATCAGTCCCACGACCCCCGGGACTAGCGGCCACACAGATACGCAGTATTTT. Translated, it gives CAISPTTPGTSGHTDTQYF.

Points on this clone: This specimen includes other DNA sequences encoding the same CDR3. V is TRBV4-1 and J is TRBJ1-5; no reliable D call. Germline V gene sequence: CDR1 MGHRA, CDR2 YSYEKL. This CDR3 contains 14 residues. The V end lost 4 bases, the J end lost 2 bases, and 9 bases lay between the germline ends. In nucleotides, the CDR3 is TGCGCCAGCAGCCCAACGGGAGGCAATCAGCCCCAGCATTTT. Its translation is CASSPTGGNQPQHF.

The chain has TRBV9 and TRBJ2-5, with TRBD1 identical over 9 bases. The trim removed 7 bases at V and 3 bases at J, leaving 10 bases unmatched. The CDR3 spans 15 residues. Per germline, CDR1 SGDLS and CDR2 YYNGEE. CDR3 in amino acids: CASSHPDRGEETQYF. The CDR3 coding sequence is TGTGCCAGCTCCCACCCAGACAGGGGGGAAGAGACCCAGTACTTC. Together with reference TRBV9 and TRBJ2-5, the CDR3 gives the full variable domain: DSGVTQTPKHLITATGQRVTLRCSPRSGDLSVYWYQQSLDQGLQFLIQYYNGEERAKGNILERFSAQQFPDLHSELNLSSLELGDSALYFCASSHPDRGEETQYFGPGTRLLVL.

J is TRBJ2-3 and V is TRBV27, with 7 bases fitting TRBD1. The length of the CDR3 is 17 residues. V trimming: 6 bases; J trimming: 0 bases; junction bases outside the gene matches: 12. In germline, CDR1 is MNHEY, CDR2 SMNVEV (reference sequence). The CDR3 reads CASSQTTTGWSTDTQYF. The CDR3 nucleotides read TGTGCCAGCAGCCAGACAACGACAGGGTGGAGCACAGATACGCAGTATTTT.

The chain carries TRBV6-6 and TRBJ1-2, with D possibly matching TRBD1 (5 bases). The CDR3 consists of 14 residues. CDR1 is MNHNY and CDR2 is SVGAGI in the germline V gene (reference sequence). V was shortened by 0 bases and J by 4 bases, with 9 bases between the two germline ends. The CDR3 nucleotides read TGTGCCAGCAGTTACTCGGGGACCAGCTATGGCTACACCTTC. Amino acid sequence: CASSYSGTSYGYTF.

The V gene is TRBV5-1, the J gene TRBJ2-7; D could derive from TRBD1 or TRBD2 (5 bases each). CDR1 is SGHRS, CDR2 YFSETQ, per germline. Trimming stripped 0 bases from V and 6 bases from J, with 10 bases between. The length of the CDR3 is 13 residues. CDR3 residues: CASSLDLRGEQYF. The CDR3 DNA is TGCGCCAGCAGCTTGGATCTGAGGGGCGAGCAGTACTTC.

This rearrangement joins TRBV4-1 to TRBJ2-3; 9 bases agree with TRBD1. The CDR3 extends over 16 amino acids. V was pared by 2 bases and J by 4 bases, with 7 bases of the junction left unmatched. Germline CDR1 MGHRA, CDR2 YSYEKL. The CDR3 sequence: CASSQYKGQGSDTQYF. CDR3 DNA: TGCGCCAGCAGCCAATATAAGGGACAGGGCTCAGATACGCAGTATTTT.